Reported below is one TCR beta chain. No cognate antigen has been identified for it. No base-level quality is on record; no much larger clone is a single base apart. This sample is part of a study of T cell responses to AZD1222 COVID-19 vaccine (dated by TCRdb to about 2021). For context, the study as a whole: Because spike-specific TCR depth and breadth did not differ between the two schedules, AZD1222 recipients who got a second dose at roughly 4 weeks were pooled with those who got a second dose at roughly 12 weeks. A total of 230 to 250 trial participants underwent TCR sequencing, of whom nearly 210 received two doses of AZD1222 and about 26 received two doses of the MenACWY control vaccine. Trial participants were enrolled by age into 18-55, 56-69 and 70-plus year subgroups, with about 150, 28 and 57 TCR-sequenced participants respectively.

Overall study outcomes, separate from this receptor: Most participants were white British and females outnumbered males, and the authors suggested that clonal diversity may have been underestimated. In the small 56-69-year group, the increase in depth fell short of significance, most likely because of low power. After two AZD1222 doses, spike-specific TCR breadth and depth were significantly higher than at day 0 and than in MenACWY recipients. CD4 TCRs associated with the vaccine covered the entire spike protein, and the dominant responses were in regions 160-218 and 743-854. Only five or six AZD1222 recipients were SARS-CoV-2 seropositive at baseline, limiting conclusions about previously exposed vaccinees. Because no day 14 peak-response samples were available, the repertoires could be characterized only after the peak T cell response. Nearly half of unique spike-specific TCRs reportedly recognized epitopes outside regions mutated in the B.1.351 and B.1.1.7 variants.

This sample's time point label indicates: baseline before first vaccination. Samples from vaccinated people were obtained from the UK trials COV001 and COV002, which included a single-blind randomized controlled phase 2/3 trial of AZD1222 (ChAdOx1 nCoV-19) in healthy adults. For TCRbeta chain sequencing, PBMC samples were collected from trial participants at day 0 and at day 28 after the second dose. The CDR3 regions of human TCRbeta chains were subjected to immunosequencing. As for how the authors treated the data: TCRs in the repertoires were compared against a reference library of SARS-CoV-2-specific TCRs that had been generated with the MIRA antigen-specificity platform. Breadth was defined as the fraction of unique TCRs that were SARS-CoV-2-associated. Depth was defined as the fraction of total T cells that were SARS-CoV-2-associated. Each spike-specific TCR was assigned to its reactive spike region and to a CD4 or CD8 class using the MIRA data. Log10-transformed breadth and depth values were compared by one-way ANOVA with Sidak's multiple comparisons tests. Here the immuneACCESS table is served through TCRdb, limited to in-frame sequences with V and J called. Missing clones are a known gap in these copies; in checked studies unresolved V genes cover under half, and the rest lacks a known reason. D and trimming come from the DNA, and the V and J calls and clone size come from that table. In all, the sample holds around 100,000 clones, and about 86% of those were seen once. The top ten constitute under 10% of the sample.

Here the sequenced sample was peripheral blood, taken on day 0 of AZD1222 vaccination. This clonotype was obtained from an adult in good health.

The CDR3 reads as follows: CASSSVSYEQYF. The nucleotides are TGTGCCAGCAGTTCGGTCTCCTACGAGCAGTACTTC. This sequence uses TRBV28 and TRBJ2-7, with the D segment identity uncertain. Trimming removed 4 bases from V and 0 bases from J, leaving 4 bases between the germline ends. The CDR3 holds 12 amino acids from the cysteine to the phenylalanine. Only the CDR3 portion is preserved as DNA: 36 bases, with reading frame beginning at the first base. The germline V gene specifies MDHEN as CDR1 and SYDVKM as CDR2.